Shown below are 6 T cell receptor beta chains from a single sample sequenced in a study of cytomegalovirus exposure and HLA in healthy donors. Researchers ran the PCR with 60 Vbeta and 13 Jbeta primers. The table came from immunoSEQ multiplex PCR; TCRdb's copy has only in-frame clones and leaves some out. Among some 170,000 clones listed, approximately 80% were seen once. Sequenced input: PBMCs. The source is a woman aged 18-29 years in good health and CMV-seropositive.

Only one count was recorded for this clone. The chain is built from TRBV6-5 and TRBJ1-1, with a tentative D call TRBD1 (5 bases). Germline assignment: CDR1 MNHEY and CDR2 SVGAGI. Trimming removed 6 bases at V and 3 bases at J, with 5 bases between. CDR3 length: 11 residues. This CDR3 is CASSRDTEAFF. The CDR3 region has the DNA TGTGCCAGCAGCAGGGACACTGAAGCTTTCTTT.

The rearrangement links TRBV6-4 to TRBJ2-5; TRBD2 matches 10 bases. This CDR3 contains 15 residues. Germline CDR1 and CDR2: MRHNA and SNTAGT. The V and J ends lost 5 bases and 1 base, in that order; junction bases with no gene match: 4. CDR3 nucleotides: TGTGCCAGCAGTCCAAGCGGGGGGGCCCAAGAGACCCAGTACTTC. This sequence encodes CASSPSGGAQETQYF.

This sequence joins TRBV7-3 and TRBJ2-5; 8 bases agree with TRBD2. The CDR3 extends over 13 amino acids. The ends lost 3 bases at V and 5 bases at J; junction bases unmatched: 2. Per germline, CDR1 SGHTA and CDR2 FQGTGA. The CDR3 sequence is CASSLTSAETQYF. DNA for the CDR3: TGTGCCAGCAGCTTGACTAGCGCGGAGACCCAGTACTTC.

This clone turned up a few times. The genes are TRBV27 and TRBJ1-2; D ambiguous. V was trimmed by 0 bases and J by 4 bases, leaving 9 bases between them. CDR1 MNHEY and CDR2 SMNVEV come from the germline V gene (reference sequence). The CDR3 consists of 14 residues. CDR3 amino acids: CASSLSSDIYGYTF. The CDR3 nucleotides are TGTGCCAGCAGTTTATCGTCCGACATCTATGGCTACACCTTC.

This chain uses TRBV4-1 with TRBJ2-3; 11 bases are a match to TRBD2. The germline CDR1 and CDR2 sequences are MGHRA and YSYEKL. CDR3 length: 18 amino acids. Trimming at V came to 6 bases and at J to 3 bases, leaving 14 bases not matched to a gene. As DNA, the CDR3 is TGCGCCAGCAGACCTGGACTAGCGGGTGCCGATGGGACAGATACGCAGTATTTT. As protein: CASRPGLAGADGTDTQYF.

This chain's CDR3 is CASSQDRGRNGELFF. The CDR3 DNA sequence: TGCGCCAGCAGCCAAGATAGGGGGCGGAACGGGGAGCTGTTTTTT. The V call is TRBV4-3, the J call TRBJ2-2; 7 bases map to TRBD1. The CDR3 runs to 15 residues. V shed 0 bases, J shed 7 bases, and the junction held 5 bases outside the gene matches. Germline loops: CDR1 LGHNA, CDR2 YSLEER.